Presented here are 20 T cell receptor beta chains from one specimen sequenced in a study of Ad26.COV2.S vaccination and SARS-CoV-2 variants (dated by TCRdb to the early 2020s). The treatment or condition label, as the study defines it: over 15 received Ad26.COV2.S at low or high dose, single or two shots; about 5 received placebo; per-sample allocation not given. Repertoires of vaccine and placebo recipients were sequenced from samples collected on day 63 after the first injection. Libraries were constructed by the immunoSEQ multiplex PCR assay. This is the immuneACCESS table as TCRdb keeps it, with only in-frame sequences that have V and J called. A part of the clones is gone; compared with another copy, unresolved V genes explain less than half, and the rest is unexplained. This sample is represented by about 390,000 clones; about 85% of them were singletons. The leading ten clones occupy more than 3% of the sample.

The specimen was peripheral blood, collected in a trial of Ad26.COV2.S vaccine versus placebo. The receptors come from a person between 18 and 65 years old who received the Ad26.COV2.S COVID-19 vaccine or a placebo.

The chain uses TRBV3-1 (or the pseudogene TRBV3-2) and TRBJ1-1; D remains unclear. Looked up from germline, CDR1 is LGHDT and CDR2 is YNNKEL (reference sequence). The V end lost 0 bases, the J end lost 2 bases, and 22 bases lay between the germline ends. The CDR3 consists of 19 residues. CDR3 nucleotides: TGTGCCAGCAGCCAAGACGGGCGTTTCCTCACGGGATATAACACTGAAGCTTTCTTT. Encoded protein: CASSQDGRFLTGYNTEAFF.

V is TRBV30 and J is TRBJ2-7, with 8 nucleotides matching TRBD1. The V gene end was trimmed by 5 bases and the J gene end by 5 bases; junction bases not matched to a gene: 11. The CDR3 is made up of 14 amino acids. Germline CDR1 reads GTSNPN; CDR2 reads SVGIG (reference sequence). CDR3: CAWGPGQEPHEQYF. Written as DNA, the CDR3 is TGTGCCTGGGGTCCGGGACAGGAGCCCCACGAGCAGTACTTC.

The CDR3 spells CASSASFGMNTEAFF. Written as DNA, the CDR3 is TGTGCCAGTAGTGCGTCGTTCGGAATGAACACTGAAGCTTTCTTT. V gene TRBV19 combines with J gene TRBJ1-1, with D uncertain. Germline CDR1 and CDR2: LNHDA and SQIVND (reference sequence). The germline V and J ends were trimmed by 5 bases and 0 bases, with 13 bases remaining between them. This CDR3 is 15 amino acids long.

V gene TRBV11-2 combines with J gene TRBJ2-1; possibly TRBD1 for D (6 bases). The CDR3 runs to 15 residues. Trimming stripped 3 bases from V and 3 bases from J, with 12 bases between. CDR1 is SGHAT and CDR2 is FQNNGV in the germline V gene. CDR3 region: CASSFDRRRYNEQFF. In DNA form, the CDR3 reads TGTGCCAGCAGCTTTGACAGGAGACGCTACAATGAGCAGTTCTTC.

This chain links TRBV5-5 with TRBJ2-5; tentative D call: TRBD1 (5 bases). Trimming pared 5 bases from V and 7 bases from J, leaving 9 bases between. The CDR3 is 11 residues long. From germline, CDR1 is SGHKS and CDR2 YYEKEE (reference sequence). CDR3 residues: CASRGLGTQYF. CDR3 nucleotides: TGTGCCAGCAGGGGGCTCGGGACCCAGTACTTC.

V is TRBV7-2 and J is TRBJ2-5; D not resolved. V was cut by 0 bases and J by 4 bases, with 9 bases left in between. From germline, CDR1 is SGHTA and CDR2 FQGNSA. This CDR3 region has 14 residues. CDR3 protein: CASSLAPKGETQYF. Here the CDR3 DNA reads TGTGCCAGCAGCTTAGCCCCCAAGGGAGAGACCCAGTACTTC.

This rearrangement joins TRBV28 to TRBJ1-2; perhaps TRBD1 as D (5 bases). Germline V gene sequence: CDR1 MDHEN, CDR2 SYDVKM. This CDR3 region has 13 residues. Trimming removed 6 bases from V and 4 bases from J, with 12 bases in between. CDR3 sequence reads: CASSLQRGYGYTF. CDR3 bases: TGTGCCAGCAGCCTACAAAGGGGCTATGGCTACACCTTC.

The rearrangement uses TRBV30 and TRBJ2-7; D is unresolved. The V end was cut by 4 bases, the J end by 3 bases, with 10 bases between. Germline assignment: CDR1 GTSNPN and CDR2 SVGIG (reference sequence). The CDR3 contains 12 residues. The CDR3 DNA is TGTGCCTGGAAGATTAATGGCTACGAGCAGTACTTC. Its protein product is CAWKINGYEQYF.

V usage is TRBV11-2 and J usage is TRBJ1-2; no firm D call. The V end was cut by 4 bases, the J end by 6 bases, with 12 bases between. This CDR3 comprises 13 residues. The germline V gene has CDR1 SGHAT and CDR2 FQNNGV. The CDR3 bases are TGTGCCAGCAGCTCCCCCGACTTAAATGGCTACACCTTC. Its protein is CASSSPDLNGYTF.

The CDR3 DNA reads as TGTGCCAGCAGCAGCAGGGCGACGAACACCGGGGAGCTGTTTTTT. Translated, it gives CASSSRATNTGELFF. The chain combines TRBV5-4 with TRBJ2-2; a weak D match, TRBD1 (5 bases). Looked up from germline, CDR1 is SGHNT and CDR2 is YYREEE (reference sequence). CDR3 length equals 15 residues. Trimming cost V 4 bases and J 0 bases, with 10 bases left between them.

The V gene is TRBV12-3 or TRBV12-4, the J gene TRBJ2-7; no reliable D call. V lost 3 bases, J lost 5 bases, and 5 bases lay in between. The CDR3 runs 11 residues. In DNA, the CDR3 is TGTGCCAGCAGTTTCTACGACGAGCAGTACTTC. Its protein product is CASSFYDEQYF.

The chain recombines TRBV5-1 with TRBJ1-1; 7 bases map to TRBD1. CDR3 length equals 14 residues. Looked up from germline, CDR1 is SGHRS and CDR2 is YFSETQ. V gave up 4 bases and J gave up 3 bases; unmatched junction bases: 6. CDR3 sequence (DNA): TGCGCCAGCAGCATACAGGGGTTGGACACTGAAGCTTTCTTT. Amino acids: CASSIQGLDTEAFF.

This clone appeared a single time. The gene calls are TRBV7-8 and TRBJ2-7; possible D gene TRBD1, 6 bases. Germline V gene data show CDR1 as SGHVS and CDR2 as FQNEAQ. The CDR3 covers 13 residues. Trimming stripped 5 bases from V and 3 bases from J, with 11 bases between. CDR3 region: CASSRTGNYEQYF. The CDR3 region has the DNA TGTGCCAGCAGCCGAACAGGGAACTACGAGCAGTACTTC.

The chain links TRBV11-1 to TRBJ1-2; D perhaps matches TRBD1 (6 bases). Germline values: CDR1 SGHAT, CDR2 FQDESV (reference sequence). The CDR3 loop spans 14 amino acids. The V gene lost 5 bases and the J gene lost 4 bases, with 14 bases spanning the gap. The CDR3 spells CASSPPGQLYGYTF. The CDR3 DNA sequence: TGTGCCAGCAGCCCCCCGGGACAACTCTATGGCTACACCTTC.

The CDR3 region is CAIGKRDSNYGYTF. The CDR3 DNA reads TGTGCCATCGGAAAAAGGGATTCTAACTATGGCTACACCTTC. The chain has TRBV10-3 and TRBJ1-2; D remains ambiguous. CDR3 length: 14 amino acids. Germline lookup yields CDR1 ENHRY and CDR2 SYGVKD. Trimming removed 8 bases at V and 0 bases at J, with 13 bases between.

This chain connects TRBV19 to TRBJ1-2; 7 nucleotides align to TRBD1. CDR1 and CDR2 from the germline V gene are LNHDA and SQIVND (reference sequence). The ends lost 11 bases at V and 6 bases at J; junction bases unmatched: 12. The CDR3 extends over 13 amino acids. The CDR3 DNA follows: TGTGCCGCAGTACCGGGACAGCCTAATGGCTACACCTTC. It translates to CAAVPGQPNGYTF.

J is TRBJ2-3 and V is TRBV7-9; D is uncertain. Germline values: CDR1 SEHNR, CDR2 FQNEAQ (reference sequence). V lost 8 bases, J lost 5 bases, and 5 bases lay in between. The CDR3 runs to 10 residues. CDR3 protein: CASRGDTQYF. In DNA, the CDR3 is TGTGCCAGCCGAGGAGATACGCAGTATTTT.

The genes are TRBV27 and TRBJ2-1; TRBD1 aligns across 8 bases. Germline trimming cut 5 bases from V and 4 bases from J; bases unmatched to any gene: 10. This CDR3 has 16 amino acids. Germline CDR1 reads MNHEY; CDR2 reads SMNVEV (reference sequence). The CDR3 DNA sequence: TGTGCCAGCAGTCCCCCCGGGACAGGACTATACAATGAGCAGTTCTTC. Translation: CASSPPGTGLYNEQFF.

Remarks on this clone: This same CDR3 is encoded by further DNA sequences in the sample. This chain joins TRBV30 and TRBJ1-5, with TRBD1 matching 7 bases. The CDR3 is made up of 13 amino acids. Per the germline V gene, CDR1 is GTSNPN and CDR2 is SVGIG (reference sequence). J gave up 7 bases and V 0 bases, and 3 bases lay outside the gene matches. For the CDR3, the DNA is TGTGCCTGGAGTGTACAGGGGAACCAGCCCCAGCATTTT. Translated: CAWSVQGNQPQHF.

The CDR3: CASSEGVFYEQYF. The CDR3 DNA sequence: TGCGCCAGCAGCGAAGGGGTCTTCTACGAGCAGTACTTC. This sequence joins TRBV4-1 and TRBJ2-7; weak D call: TRBD1 (5 bases). The V gene's germline CDR1 is MGHRA and CDR2 YSYEKL. CDR3 length: 13 amino acids. With 5 bases removed from V and 3 bases from J, the gap between germline ends came to 11 bases.